This T cell receptor beta chain was captured in a study of identical twins (dated by TCRdb to about 2016). The study in broad terms: The study deep-sequenced TCR alpha and beta repertoires from monozygotic twins, unrelated adults of various ages and cord blood to test whether fetal clonotypes persist. To rule out contamination, replicate twin experiments were performed at different times with different library preparation protocols. What the work shows at the level of the full study, not this receptor alone: Fewer insertions were carried by abundant cord blood beta clonotypes; a weaker similar trend was observed in young adult naive repertoires, while no such trend was observed in memory repertoires. Zero-insertion analyses could be partly confounded by invariant T cells such as MAIT and iNKT, although diverse VJ usage argued against such confounding for most clonotypes. In monozygotic twins, out-of-frame TCR alpha sharing was systematically underestimated by recombination models, although the models agreed with sharing between unrelated individuals. Because the same donors could not be followed over many years, conclusions were based on cross-sectional statistical analysis. The excess sharing between twins in beta out-of-frame sequences was weaker because fewer shared sequences reduced the signal-to-noise ratio. Compared with coincidental sharing between unrelated individuals, out-of-frame TCR alpha sequences shared between twins had an excess of sequences with low generation probability.

This clonotype was recorded a few times. It lacks a known antigen. The sample holds no much larger clone one base away, and base qualities are not on file. CDR3 length: 17 amino acids, cysteine to phenylalanine. The kept DNA is CDR3 alone, 51 bases in frame from the first base. The germline V gene supplies CDR1 LGHNA and CDR2 YNFKEQ. Germline trimming amounts to 1 base on V and 2 bases on J, with 6 as the count of junction bases outside the gene matches. Only healthy Caucasian donors were included. Libraries came from 5' RACE. Sequencer: Illumina HiSeq 2000. Template switching introduced a universal primer binding site; the final cDNA contained a unique molecular identifier, enabling accurate counting of TCR cDNA molecules. Specific primers in the conserved constant-segment region were used to synthesize first-strand cDNA for TCR alpha and beta chains. To control for contamination, each cDNA library was double barcoded with a SMART-Mk sample barcode plus Illumina barcodes. TruSeq adapter sequences along with Illumina sample barcodes were introduced in two successive PCR steps. TCR alpha and beta cDNA libraries were sequenced on the Illumina HiSeq platform with custom primers. The source study handled its data this way. MiGEC was used to process raw reads and extract unique molecular identifiers, and MiXCR was used to find CDR3 positions. Recombination models were inferred per individual with the repgenHMM and IGoR tools using an EM algorithm. The analysis of shared clonotypes was done with the tcR package in R, with sharing normalized by the product of cloneset sizes. To study raw recombination without the effects of thymic and clonal selection, out-of-frame nonproductive sequences were analyzed. Through fastp at Q25 and MiXCR, TCRdb rebuilt clones from the public reads, retaining in-frame beta chains. For every CDR3 protein sequence, its rows merge into one entry that carries the most common genes and DNA. V and J calls and clone size were set by TCRdb, not the authors. The sample table contains 1.5 million to 2 million distinct CDR3 sequences; only one count was recorded for about 32% of them. The ten top clones hold about 0.25% of the sample.

The source of this sequence is a newborn girl in good health. Material for sequencing was cord blood. This receptor chain uses TRBV4-2 and TRBJ2-1, and TRBD2 matches 9 of the central bases. The sequence in DNA is TGTGCCAGCAGCCAAGTCCCCCGACTAGCGGCCTACAATGAGCAGTTCTTC. Its product reads: CASSQVPRLAAYNEQFF.